The 7 T cell receptor beta chains reported below all come from one sample, sequenced in a study of response to subunit inactivated influenza vaccine. TCRdb recomputed calls from the RT-PCR reads with MiXCR, one row per CDR3 protein. The table records roughly 500,000 distinct CDR3 sequences, 25% of them present only once. Here the sequenced sample was CD4+ T cells sorted from PBMCs, taken roughly 5 days after vaccination. The receptor source for this set is a man in his fifties or sixties who received an inactivated influenza vaccine.

The rearrangement joins TRBV7-9 to TRBJ2-5; D remains ambiguous. This CDR3 is built from 14 residues. Trimming pared 3 bases from V and 3 bases from J, leaving 11 bases between. Germline V lookup: CDR1 SEHNR, CDR2 FQNEAQ (reference sequence). The CDR3 loop reads CASSLSHTEETQYF. CDR3 bases: TGTGCCAGCAGCTTGTCCCACACAGAAGAGACCCAGTACTTC.

This clonotype was counted only a few times. V is TRBV3-1 and J is TRBJ2-5; maybe TRBD2 (5 bases). CDR1 is LGHDT, CDR2 YNNKEL, per germline (reference sequence). V gave up 4 bases and J gave up 5 bases, with 14 bases separating them. This CDR3 spans 14 amino acids. This chain's CDR3 is CASSPLGMEETQYF. In DNA form, the CDR3 reads TGTGCCAGCAGCCCCCTCGGGATGGAGGAGACCCAGTACTTC.

V and J are TRBV7-2 and TRBJ2-7; a weak D match, TRBD1 (6 bases). Trimming took off 5 bases at V and 5 bases at J, with 16 bases between the two ends. Germline V lookup: CDR1 SGHTA, CDR2 FQGNSA. The CDR3 length is 14 residues. The CDR3 coding sequence is TGTGCCAGCAGCAAACGGGCAGGGGAGAACGAGCAGTACTTC. Translating it yields CASSKRAGENEQYF.

This clonotype was recorded a few times. DNA of the CDR3: TGTGCCAGCAGGCCTTGGGCTAGCGGACAAGAGACCCAGTACTTC. The encoded protein is CASRPWASGQETQYF. The chain employs TRBV7-2 and TRBJ2-5, with 7 bases that match TRBD2. The CDR3 length is 15 residues. Germline loops: CDR1 SGHTA, CDR2 FQGNSA. V shed 6 bases and J 2 bases; nucleotides not matched to a gene: 9.

This clonotype came up a few times. Here the CDR3 DNA reads TGTGCCAGCAGCCGGGTGGGGACTAGCGGGAGTGTTGCCTACAATGAGCAGTTCTTC. This gives the protein CASSRVGTSGSVAYNEQFF. The chain uses TRBV7-6 and TRBJ2-1; 14 nucleotides line up with TRBD2. Germline trimming cut 5 bases from V and 2 bases from J; bases unmatched to any gene: 11. CDR3 size: 19 residues. Germline loops: CDR1 SGHVS, CDR2 FNYEAQ.

V is TRBV6-2 or TRBV6-3 and J is TRBJ2-7; no clear D gene. This CDR3 contains 11 residues. Germline V CDR1 and CDR2: MNHEY, SVGEGT. V gave up 7 bases and J gave up 4 bases, with 8 bases separating them. CDR3 nucleotides: TGTGCCAGCACAATGGGATACGAGCAGTACTTC. Amino acid sequence: CASTMGYEQYF.

This clonotype was detected once. The chain couples TRBV18 to TRBJ2-7, with 10 bases matching TRBD2. With V trimmed by 5 bases and J by 2 bases, 9 bases remained unmatched. Germline values: CDR1 KGHSH, CDR2 LQKENI. CDR3 length: 16 residues. CDR3 sequence (DNA): TGTGCCAGCTCAAGTTCTCGAACTAGCGGGGCCTACGAGCAGTACTTC. Translation gives CASSSSRTSGAYEQYF.